This T cell receptor beta chain was recorded in a study of blood T cell repertoires in COVID-19. Study context: There were acute and convalescent COVID-19 samples, and they came from the United States, Italy and Spain. T cells, B-cell-depleted T cells, or PBMCs provided the cDNA or gDNA that served as material.

Methods used by the authors: Amplification from reference gene primers served as the basis for estimated nucleated cell counts. The assay was immunoSEQ multiplex PCR, and TCRdb's table has in-frame clones only and misses some. That table gives V, J and clone size, and the DNA gave D and trimming. The sample lists around 310,000 clones, roughly 90% seen once, with around 12% in the top ten. The CDR3 runs 13 residues. Germline-derived CDR1 and CDR2 are MDHEN and SYDVKM. V was shortened by 6 bases and J by 5 bases, with 13 bases between the two germline ends. This chain connects TRBV28 to TRBJ1-1; D not certain. Source material: peripheral blood. The clonotype was recovered from a woman in her sixties or seventies with acute or convalescent COVID-19. The CDR3 DNA reads as TGTGCCAGCAGCGTTAGCGGGTGGACTGAAGCTTTCTTT. Translating it yields CASSVSGWTEAFF.